These 3 T cell receptor beta chains were all obtained from the same sample, sequenced in a study of T cells in localized non-small cell lung cancer. The method was immunoSEQ multiplex PCR; TCRdb's version includes in-frame clones alone and lacks a portion of them. The data show some 4,000 clones, 25% to 30% seen once. Source: lung tumor tissue, taken before any cancer treatment. The origin of the receptors is a man aged 35-69 years with stage II lung adenocarcinoma.

The sample holds many counts of this clone. The J gene is TRBJ2-2, the V gene TRBV11-3; 8 bases line up with TRBD1. The CDR3 totals 17 residues. Germline V gene data show CDR1 as SGHNT and CDR2 as YENEEA. The V and J ends lost 5 bases and 8 bases, in that order; junction bases with no gene match: 16. The CDR3 loop is CASSTRGRGLVIGELFF. CDR3 in DNA: TGTGCCAGCAGCACCCGGGGCAGGGGGCTTGTTATTGGGGAGCTGTTTTTT.

By share of the sample, this clone is medium-sized. The J gene is TRBJ2-3, the V gene TRBV11-3; the D gene is possibly TRBD2 (5 bases). The germline V gene encodes CDR1 SGHNT and CDR2 YENEEA. The V end was cut by 3 bases, the J end by 6 bases, with 16 bases between. CDR3 length: 15 amino acids. CDR3 loop: CASSLEQRFIDTQYF. As DNA, the CDR3 is TGTGCCAGCAGCTTGGAACAGCGGTTCATCGATACGCAGTATTTT.

The genes are TRBV19 and TRBJ1-2; D unresolved. The ends were cut back, 9 bases at V and 8 bases at J, with 13 bases in the middle. The germline CDR1 and CDR2 sequences are LNHDA and SQIVND (reference sequence). CDR3 length: 11 amino acids. CDR3: CASEGVGGYTF. The CDR3 region has the DNA TGTGCCAGCGAAGGAGTCGGGGGCTACACCTTC.